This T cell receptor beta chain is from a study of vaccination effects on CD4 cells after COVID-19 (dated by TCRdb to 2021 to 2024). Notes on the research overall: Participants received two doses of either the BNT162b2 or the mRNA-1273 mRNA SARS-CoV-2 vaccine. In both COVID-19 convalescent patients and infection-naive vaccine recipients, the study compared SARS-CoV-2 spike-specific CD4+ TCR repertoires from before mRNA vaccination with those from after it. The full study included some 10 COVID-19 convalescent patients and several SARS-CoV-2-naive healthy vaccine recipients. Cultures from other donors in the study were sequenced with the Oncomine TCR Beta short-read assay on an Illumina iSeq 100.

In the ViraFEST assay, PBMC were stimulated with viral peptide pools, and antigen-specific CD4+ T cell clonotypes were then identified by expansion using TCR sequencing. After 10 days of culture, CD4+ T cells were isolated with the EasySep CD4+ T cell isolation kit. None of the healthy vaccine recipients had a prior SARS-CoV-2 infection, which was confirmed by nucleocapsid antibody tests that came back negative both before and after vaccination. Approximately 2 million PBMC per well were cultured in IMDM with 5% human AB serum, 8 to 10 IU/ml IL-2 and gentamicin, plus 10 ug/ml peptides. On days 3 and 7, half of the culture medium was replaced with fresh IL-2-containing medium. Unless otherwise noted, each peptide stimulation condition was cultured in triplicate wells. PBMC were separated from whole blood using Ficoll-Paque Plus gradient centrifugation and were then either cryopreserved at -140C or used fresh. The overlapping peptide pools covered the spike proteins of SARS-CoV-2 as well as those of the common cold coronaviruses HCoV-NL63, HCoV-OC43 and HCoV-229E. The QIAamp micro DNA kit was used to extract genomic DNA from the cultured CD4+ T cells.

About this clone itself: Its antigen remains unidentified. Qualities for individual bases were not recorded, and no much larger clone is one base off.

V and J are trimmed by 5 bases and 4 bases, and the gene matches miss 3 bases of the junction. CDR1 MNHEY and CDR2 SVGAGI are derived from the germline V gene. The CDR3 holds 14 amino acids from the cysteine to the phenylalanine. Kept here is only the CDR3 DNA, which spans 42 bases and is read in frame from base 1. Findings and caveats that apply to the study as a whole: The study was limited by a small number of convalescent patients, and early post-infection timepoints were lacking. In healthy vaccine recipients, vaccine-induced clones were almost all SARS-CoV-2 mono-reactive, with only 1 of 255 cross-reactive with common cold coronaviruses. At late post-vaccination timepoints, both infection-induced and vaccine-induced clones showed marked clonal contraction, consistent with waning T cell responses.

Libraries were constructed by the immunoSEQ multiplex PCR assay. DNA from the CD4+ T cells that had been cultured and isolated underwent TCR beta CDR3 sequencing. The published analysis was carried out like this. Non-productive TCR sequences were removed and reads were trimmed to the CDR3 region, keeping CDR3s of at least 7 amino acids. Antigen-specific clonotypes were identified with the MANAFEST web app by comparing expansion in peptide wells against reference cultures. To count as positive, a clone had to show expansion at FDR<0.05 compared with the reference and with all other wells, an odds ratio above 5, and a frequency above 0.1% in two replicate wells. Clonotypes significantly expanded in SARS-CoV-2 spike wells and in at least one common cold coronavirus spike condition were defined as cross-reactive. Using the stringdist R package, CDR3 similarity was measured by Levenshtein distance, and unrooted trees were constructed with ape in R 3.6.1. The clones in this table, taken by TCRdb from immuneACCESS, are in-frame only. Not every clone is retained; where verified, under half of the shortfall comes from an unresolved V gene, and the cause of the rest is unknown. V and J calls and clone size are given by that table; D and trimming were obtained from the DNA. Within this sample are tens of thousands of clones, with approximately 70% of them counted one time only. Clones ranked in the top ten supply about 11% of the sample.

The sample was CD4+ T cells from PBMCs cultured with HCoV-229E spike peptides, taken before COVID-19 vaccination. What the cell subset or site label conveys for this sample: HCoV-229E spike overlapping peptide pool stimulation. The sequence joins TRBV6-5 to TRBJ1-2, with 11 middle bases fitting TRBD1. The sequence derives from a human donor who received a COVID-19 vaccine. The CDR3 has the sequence CASSRGQGVYGYTF. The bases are TGTGCCAGCAGTCGGGGACAGGGGGTCTATGGCTACACCTTC.